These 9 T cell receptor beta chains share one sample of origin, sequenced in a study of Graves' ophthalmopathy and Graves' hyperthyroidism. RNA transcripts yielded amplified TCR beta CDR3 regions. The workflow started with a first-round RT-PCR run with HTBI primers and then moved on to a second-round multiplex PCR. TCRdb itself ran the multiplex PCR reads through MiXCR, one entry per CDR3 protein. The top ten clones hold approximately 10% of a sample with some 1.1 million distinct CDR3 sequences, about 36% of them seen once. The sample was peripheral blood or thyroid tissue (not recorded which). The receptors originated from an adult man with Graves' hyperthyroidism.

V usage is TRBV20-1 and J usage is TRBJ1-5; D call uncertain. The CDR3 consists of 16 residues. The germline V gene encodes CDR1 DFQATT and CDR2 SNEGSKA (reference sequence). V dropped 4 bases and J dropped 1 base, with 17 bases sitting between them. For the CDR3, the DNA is TGCAGTGCTATATACCTAGGTGGCGCAAGCAATCAGCCCCAGCATTTT. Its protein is CSAIYLGGASNQPQHF.

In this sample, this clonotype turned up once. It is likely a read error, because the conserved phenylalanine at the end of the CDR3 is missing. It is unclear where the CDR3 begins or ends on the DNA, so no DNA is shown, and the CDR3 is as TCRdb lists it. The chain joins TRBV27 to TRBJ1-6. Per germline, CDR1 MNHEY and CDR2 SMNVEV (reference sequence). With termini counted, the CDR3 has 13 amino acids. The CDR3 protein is CASRDLFNSPLQS.

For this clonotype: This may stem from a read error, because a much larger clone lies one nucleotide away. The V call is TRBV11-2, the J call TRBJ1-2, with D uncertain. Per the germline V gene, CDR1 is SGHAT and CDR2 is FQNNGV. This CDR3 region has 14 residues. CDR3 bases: TGTGCCAGCAGCTTAGGGGGAGAAGGATATGGCCACACCTTC. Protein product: CASSLGGEGYGHTF. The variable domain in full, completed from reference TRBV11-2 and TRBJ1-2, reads EAGVAQSPRYKIIEKRQSVAFWCNPISGHATLYWYQQILGQGPKLLIQFQNNGVVDDSQLPKDRFSAERLKGVDSTLKIQPAKLEDSAVYLCASSLGGEGYGHTFGSGTRLTVV.

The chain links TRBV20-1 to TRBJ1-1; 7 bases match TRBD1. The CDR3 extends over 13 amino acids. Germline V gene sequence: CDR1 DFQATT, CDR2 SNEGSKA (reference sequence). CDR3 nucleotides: TGCAGACCAAGAACAGGGGTTAGCACTGAAGCTTTCTTT. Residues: CRPRTGVSTEAFF.

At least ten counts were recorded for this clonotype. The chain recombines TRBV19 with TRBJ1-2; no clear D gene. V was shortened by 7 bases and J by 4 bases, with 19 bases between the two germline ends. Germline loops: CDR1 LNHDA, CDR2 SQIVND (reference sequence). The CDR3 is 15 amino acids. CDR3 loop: CASTSPTRGIYGYTF. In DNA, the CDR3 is TGTGCCAGTACAAGCCCAACCCGGGGAATCTATGGCTACACCTTC.

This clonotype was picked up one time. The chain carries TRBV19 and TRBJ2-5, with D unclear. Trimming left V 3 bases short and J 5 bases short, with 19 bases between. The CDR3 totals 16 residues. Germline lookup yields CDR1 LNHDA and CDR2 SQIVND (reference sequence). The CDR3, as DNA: TGTGCCAGTAGTATTGTCCCCAGCTTAGGTCGGGAGACCCAGTACTTC. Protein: CASSIVPSLGRETQYF.

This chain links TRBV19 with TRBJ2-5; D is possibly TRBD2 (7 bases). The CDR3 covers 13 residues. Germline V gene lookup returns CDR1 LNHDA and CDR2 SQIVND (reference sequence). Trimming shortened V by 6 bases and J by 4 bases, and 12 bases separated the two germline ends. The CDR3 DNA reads TGTGCCAGTAGAAGGGGAGGGGGAGAGACCCAGTACTTC. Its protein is CASRRGGGETQYF. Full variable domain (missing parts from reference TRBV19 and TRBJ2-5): DGGITQSPKYLFRKEGQNVTLSCEQNLNHDAMYWYRQDPGQGLRLIYYSQIVNDFQKGDIAEGYSVSREKKESFPLTVTSAQKNPTAFYLCASRRGGGETQYFGPGTRLLVL.

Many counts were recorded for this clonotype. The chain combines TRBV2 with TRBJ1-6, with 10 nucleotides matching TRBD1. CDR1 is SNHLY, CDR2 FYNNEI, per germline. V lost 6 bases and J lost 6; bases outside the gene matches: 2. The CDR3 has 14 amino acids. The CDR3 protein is CASRRQGANSPLHF. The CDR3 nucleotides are TGTGCCAGCAGGCGACAGGGGGCTAATTCACCCCTCCACTTT.

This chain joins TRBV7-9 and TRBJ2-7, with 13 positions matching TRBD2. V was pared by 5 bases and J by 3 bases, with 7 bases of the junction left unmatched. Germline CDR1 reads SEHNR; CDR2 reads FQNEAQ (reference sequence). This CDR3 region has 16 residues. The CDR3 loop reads CASSEGGTSGIYEQYF. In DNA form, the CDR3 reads TGTGCCAGCAGCGAGGGGGGGACTAGCGGGATCTACGAGCAGTACTTC.